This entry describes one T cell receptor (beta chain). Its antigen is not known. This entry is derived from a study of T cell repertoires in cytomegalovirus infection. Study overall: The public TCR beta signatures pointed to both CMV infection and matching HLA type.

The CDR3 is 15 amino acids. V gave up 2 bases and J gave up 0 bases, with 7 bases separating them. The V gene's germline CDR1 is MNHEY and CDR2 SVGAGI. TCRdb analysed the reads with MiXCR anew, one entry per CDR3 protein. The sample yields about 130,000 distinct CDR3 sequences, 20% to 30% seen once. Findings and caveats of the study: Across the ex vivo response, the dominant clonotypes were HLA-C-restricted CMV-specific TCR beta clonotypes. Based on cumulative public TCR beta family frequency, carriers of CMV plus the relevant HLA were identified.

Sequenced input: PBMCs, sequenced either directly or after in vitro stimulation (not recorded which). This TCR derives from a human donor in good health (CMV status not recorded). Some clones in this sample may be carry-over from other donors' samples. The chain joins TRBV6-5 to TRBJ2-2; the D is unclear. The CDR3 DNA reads TGTGCCAGCAGTTACAACGCCGCGAACACCGGGGAGCTGTTTTTT. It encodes CASSYNAANTGELFF.